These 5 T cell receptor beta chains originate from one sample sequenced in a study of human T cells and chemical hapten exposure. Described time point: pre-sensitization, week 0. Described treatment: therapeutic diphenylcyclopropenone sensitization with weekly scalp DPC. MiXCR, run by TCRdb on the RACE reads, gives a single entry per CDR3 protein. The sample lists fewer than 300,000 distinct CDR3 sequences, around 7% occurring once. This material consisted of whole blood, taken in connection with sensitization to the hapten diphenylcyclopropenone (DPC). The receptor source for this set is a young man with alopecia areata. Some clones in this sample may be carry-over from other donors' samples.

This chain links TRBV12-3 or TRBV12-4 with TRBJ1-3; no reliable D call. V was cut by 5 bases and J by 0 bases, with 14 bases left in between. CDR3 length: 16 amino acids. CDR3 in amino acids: CASSPFDGISGNTIYF. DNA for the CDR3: TGTGCCAGCAGTCCTTTCGACGGAATCTCTGGAAACACCATATATTTT.

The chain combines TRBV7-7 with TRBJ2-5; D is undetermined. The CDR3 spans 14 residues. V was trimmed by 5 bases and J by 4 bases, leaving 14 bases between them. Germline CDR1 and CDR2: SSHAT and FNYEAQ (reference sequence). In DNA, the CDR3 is TGTGCCAGCAGCCCGACACGCGGTGGAGAGACCCAGTACTTC. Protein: CASSPTRGGETQYF.

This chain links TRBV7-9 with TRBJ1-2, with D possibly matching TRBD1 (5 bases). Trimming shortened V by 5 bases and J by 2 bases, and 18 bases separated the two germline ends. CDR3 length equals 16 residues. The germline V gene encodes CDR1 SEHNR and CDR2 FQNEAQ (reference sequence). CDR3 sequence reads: CASSPAGSQGNYGYTF. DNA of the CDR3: TGTGCCAGCAGCCCGGCGGGGAGCCAGGGCAACTATGGCTACACCTTC.

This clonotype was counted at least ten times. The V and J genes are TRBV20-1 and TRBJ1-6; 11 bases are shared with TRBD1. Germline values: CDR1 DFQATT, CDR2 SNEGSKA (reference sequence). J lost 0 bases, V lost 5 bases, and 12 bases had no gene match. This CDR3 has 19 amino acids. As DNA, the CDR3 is TGCAGTGCTGGAACCCCGGGACAGGGGGAGAGCTCCTATAATTCACCCCTCCACTTT. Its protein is CSAGTPGQGESSYNSPLHF.

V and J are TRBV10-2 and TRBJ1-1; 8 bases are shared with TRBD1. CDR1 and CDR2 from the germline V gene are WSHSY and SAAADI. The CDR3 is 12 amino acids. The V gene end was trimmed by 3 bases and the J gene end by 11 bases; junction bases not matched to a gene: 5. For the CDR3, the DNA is TGCGCCAGCAGTGATTGGACAGGGTGGGCTTTCTTT. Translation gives CASSDWTGWAFF.